The 5 T cell receptor beta chains below come from one sample, sequenced in a study of beta chain features in type 1 diabetes. All of the isolated RNA was reverse transcribed, so expressed TCRB transcripts were sequenced. Generated by immunoSEQ multiplex PCR, the TCRdb table keeps only in-frame clones and is missing some. The sample carries a few hundred thousand clones, 15% to 20% recorded once. What was sequenced was naive CD4+ T cells from blood. The receptors originated from a woman aged 18-30 years in good health.

The chain links TRBV18 to TRBJ1-1, with a weak D call TRBD1 (5 bases). The CDR3 contains 14 residues. V shed 4 bases and J shed 11 bases, with 20 bases lying between them. Germline CDR1 is KGHSH and CDR2 is LQKENI. DNA of the CDR3: TGTGCCAGCTCACGGGGGGACGCCTCCGCTCACGCTTTCTTT. Protein product: CASSRGDASAHAFF.

This clone was counted between two and nine times. The rearrangement joins TRBV19 to TRBJ2-3; D possibly corresponds to TRBD1 (6 bases). CDR1 is LNHDA and CDR2 is SQIVND in the germline V gene (reference sequence). Trimming stripped 5 bases from V and 7 bases from J, with 13 bases between. The CDR3 totals 13 residues. CDR3 bases: TGTGCCAGTAGTTCCTTACAGGGAAATACGCAGTATTTT. Its translation is CASSSLQGNTQYF.

The table lists this clone with a few counts. V is TRBV10-3 and J is TRBJ2-1; 9 bases are shared with TRBD2. The junction had 13 bases not matched to a gene; V was cut back by 2 bases and J by 8 bases. CDR1 is ENHRY, CDR2 SYGVKD, per germline. CDR3 length: 17 residues. The CDR3 loop is CAISETSGTSLSDEQFF. CDR3 bases: TGTGCCATCAGTGAGACCAGCGGGACTAGCCTTTCTGATGAGCAGTTCTTC.

This sequence joins TRBV30 and TRBJ2-5, with 8 bases aligning to TRBD1. Germline V gene sequence: CDR1 GTSNPN, CDR2 SVGIG (reference sequence). Trimming removed 1 base from V and 2 bases from J; junction bases left unmatched: 3. CDR3 size: 14 residues. The CDR3 coding sequence is TGTGCCTGGAGTGGGGGGGACAGGCAAGAGACCCAGTACTTC. Translation gives CAWSGGDRQETQYF.

This chain uses TRBV18 with TRBJ2-1; perhaps TRBD2 as D (7 bases). Germline values: CDR1 KGHSH, CDR2 LQKENI. The length of the CDR3 is 16 residues. V lost 0 bases and J 0 bases, leaving 9 bases between the germline ends. CDR3 loop: CASSPPRGGSYNEQFF. The CDR3 coding sequence is TGTGCCAGCTCACCACCAAGGGGGGGCTCCTACAATGAGCAGTTCTTC.